These 21 T cell receptor beta chains came from one sample sequenced in a study of identifying expanded T cells in peripheral blood. The method was immunoSEQ multiplex PCR; TCRdb's version includes in-frame clones alone and lacks a portion of them. This sample has roughly 100,000 clones, with 88% found just once. Specimen: blood. The receptors here all came from a person aged 18 to 75 in good health.

This clone was detected only a few times. The chain recombines TRBV29-1 with TRBJ1-1; the D gene is possibly TRBD1 (5 bases). The CDR3 is 10 residues long. Trimming removed 6 bases at V and 10 bases at J, with 12 bases between. Germline CDR1 is SQVTM and CDR2 is ANQGSEA. The CDR3 is CSVGTQSAFF. The CDR3 DNA follows: TGCAGCGTCGGGACCCAATCAGCTTTCTTT.

V is TRBV14 and J is TRBJ1-3, with D unclear. The CDR3 extends over 13 amino acids. Germline assignment: CDR1 SGHDN and CDR2 FVKESK. Trimming left V 6 bases short and J 4 bases short, with 10 bases between. In DNA form, the CDR3 reads TGTGCCAGCAGTCCGGTGGGGGGAAACACCATATATTTT. It encodes CASSPVGGNTIYF.

This chain joins TRBV7-9 and TRBJ2-3; D unclear. The ends were cut back, 0 bases at V and 0 bases at J, with 7 bases in the middle. From germline, CDR1 is SEHNR and CDR2 FQNEAQ (reference sequence). The CDR3 has 15 amino acids. In nucleotides, the CDR3 is TGTGCCAGCAGCTTAGCGGCCCTAAGCACAGATACGCAGTATTTT. Amino acids: CASSLAALSTDTQYF.

V is TRBV27 and J is TRBJ2-7; 7 positions agree with TRBD1. CDR3 length equals 14 residues. CDR1 is MNHEY, CDR2 SMNVEV, per germline (reference sequence). Unmatched junction bases numbered 6, after V lost 5 bases and J lost 2 bases. CDR3 residues: CASSIGQEAYEQYF. DNA of the CDR3: TGTGCCAGCAGTATCGGACAGGAAGCCTACGAGCAGTACTTC.

The V gene is TRBV4-3, the J gene TRBJ2-2, with D perhaps matching TRBD1 (6 bases). Per the germline V gene, CDR1 is LGHNA and CDR2 is YSLEER. V was shortened by 3 bases and J by 2 bases, with 10 bases between the two germline ends. The CDR3 is 15 amino acids. The DNA for the CDR3 is TGCGCCAGCAGCCAGGGGGACACTAACACCGGGGAGCTGTTTTTT. Translating gives CASSQGDTNTGELFF.

The V and J genes are TRBV10-1 and TRBJ2-1; 9 positions match TRBD1. Germline CDR1 and CDR2: WNHNN and SYGVQD (reference sequence). The junction had 8 bases not matched to a gene; V was cut back by 6 bases and J by 8 bases. The CDR3 totals 14 residues. The CDR3 coding sequence is TGCGCCAGCAGACCTGGACAGGGGAGCGATGAGCAGTTCTTC. Translated: CASRPGQGSDEQFF.

The chain joins TRBV5-1 to TRBJ1-1; TRBD1 is a possible D gene (5 bases). Germline V gene lookup returns CDR1 SGHRS and CDR2 YFSETQ. The CDR3 length is 14 residues. Between the trimmed V and J ends, which lost 1 base and 5 bases, there was a span of 12 bases. CDR3 DNA: TGCGCCAGCAGCTTGCAGGGCGGTGAGACTGAAGCTTTCTTT. It codes for CASSLQGGETEAFF. Supplemented by reference TRBV5-1 and TRBJ1-1, the full variable domain reads KAGVTQTPRYLIKTRGQQVTLSCSPISGHRSVSWYQQTPGQGLQFLFEYFSETQRNKGNFPGRFSGRQFSNSRSEMNVSTLELGDSALYLCASSLQGGETEAFFGQGTRLTVV.

The chain joins TRBV5-5 to TRBJ1-2; D remains ambiguous. CDR3 length equals 14 residues. The germline V gene encodes CDR1 SGHKS and CDR2 YYEKEE (reference sequence). V lost 0 bases to trimming and J lost 2 bases, with 8 bases between them. CDR3 coding DNA: TGTGCCAGCAGCTTGGGGGGTGGAAACTATGGCTACACCTTC. Its protein is CASSLGGGNYGYTF.

V is TRBV18 and J is TRBJ2-7, with D perhaps being TRBD1 or TRBD2 (5 bases each). The CDR3 length is 15 residues. Germline CDR1 reads KGHSH; CDR2 reads LQKENI. V shed 3 bases and J shed 0 bases, with 12 bases lying between them. The CDR3 sequence: CASSPSKGSSYEQYF. CDR3 nucleotide sequence: TGTGCCAGCTCACCTTCGAAGGGGAGCTCCTACGAGCAGTACTTC.

The chain has TRBV18 and TRBJ1-2; the match to TRBD1 covers 11 bases. Trimming took 5 bases from V and 7 from J; bases not matched to a gene: 9. Per germline, CDR1 KGHSH and CDR2 LQKENI. The CDR3 spans 15 residues. The CDR3 coding sequence is TGTGCCAGCTCAGATTTCGGACAGGGGGCGTCTGGCTACACCTTC. Protein: CASSDFGQGASGYTF.

The chain employs TRBV30 and TRBJ2-3, with TRBD1 matching over 8 bases. V dropped 3 bases and J dropped 5; count of bases not matched to a gene: 7. CDR3 size: 14 residues. In germline, CDR1 is GTSNPN, CDR2 SVGIG (reference sequence). CDR3: CAWRGHRGRDTQYF. The CDR3 nucleotides read TGTGCCTGGAGGGGCCACAGGGGGAGAGATACGCAGTATTTT. The entire variable domain, with the rest obtained from reference TRBV30 and TRBJ2-3, is as follows: SQTIHQWPATLVQPVGSPLSLECTVEGTSNPNLYWYRQAAGRGLQLLFYSVGIGQISSEVPQNLSASRPQDRQFILSSKKLLLSDSGFYLCAWRGHRGRDTQYFGPGTRLTVL.

The chain uses TRBV4-3 and TRBJ1-2; D remains unclear. The germline V gene has CDR1 LGHNA and CDR2 YSLEER. The V end lost 0 bases, the J end lost 2 bases, and 16 bases lay between the germline ends. The CDR3 is 17 amino acids. CDR3 sequence (DNA): TGCGCCAGCAGCCAAGAATGGCTGGGATATGAGAACTATGGCTACACCTTC. It translates to CASSQEWLGYENYGYTF.

V usage is TRBV28 and J usage is TRBJ2-1; 10 bases map to TRBD2. V lost 3 bases to trimming and J lost 9 bases; unmatched junction nucleotides: 14. Germline lookup yields CDR1 MDHEN and CDR2 SYDVKM. The CDR3 has 17 residues. Here the CDR3 DNA reads TGTGCCAGCAGTTTTGAGGGGCTGGCTAGCGGGAGAAGTGAGCAGTTCTTC. Protein product: CASSFEGLASGRSEQFF. Full variable domain (rest looked up from reference TRBV28 and TRBJ2-1): DVKVTQSSRYLVKRTGEKVFLECVQDMDHENMFWYRQDPGLGLRLIYFSYDVKMKEKGDIPEGYSVSREKKERFSLILESASTNQTSMYLCASSFEGLASGRSEQFFGPGTRLTVL.

This chain links TRBV30 with TRBJ1-1; D possibly corresponds to TRBD1 (5 bases). The V gene lost 5 bases and the J gene lost 8 bases, with 18 bases spanning the gap. Germline lookup yields CDR1 GTSNPN and CDR2 SVGIG (reference sequence). The CDR3 is made up of 13 amino acids. The CDR3 here is CAWSGPRGGEAFF. CDR3 nucleotides: TGTGCCTGGTCCGGACCCCGGGGGGGGGAAGCTTTCTTT.

The chain combines TRBV9 with TRBJ1-5; 9 bases fit TRBD1. There are 14 residues in the CDR3. CDR1 is SGDLS and CDR2 is YYNGEE in the germline V gene. The J segment lost 6 bases and the V segment lost 0 bases, leaving 1 base of the junction unmatched. The CDR3 protein is CASSVGQGGQPQHF. The CDR3, as DNA: TGTGCCAGCAGCGTAGGACAGGGGGGTCAGCCCCAGCATTTT.

The chain links TRBV4-3 to TRBJ2-5; D gene uncertain. Germline lookup yields CDR1 LGHNA and CDR2 YSLEER. The CDR3 loop spans 13 amino acids. Trimming took off 0 bases at V and 4 bases at J, with 6 bases between the two ends. The CDR3 spells CASSQELAETQYF. As DNA, the CDR3 is TGCGCCAGCAGCCAAGAGTTGGCAGAGACCCAGTACTTC.

The chain is built from TRBV7-3 and TRBJ2-1; D assignment may be TRBD1 or TRBD2 (5 bases each). Germline CDR1 and CDR2: SGHTA and FQGTGA. This CDR3 spans 16 amino acids. The V end lost 0 bases, the J end lost 2 bases, and 11 bases lay between the germline ends. The CDR3 reads CASSLTGDHTYNEQFF. The CDR3 region has the DNA TGTGCCAGCAGCTTAACGGGGGACCATACCTACAATGAGCAGTTCTTC.

This clone was seen just once. The chain recombines TRBV27 with TRBJ2-7; D is ambiguous. Trimming removed 0 bases at V and 6 bases at J, with 6 bases between. The CDR3 runs 12 residues. Germline V gene sequence: CDR1 MNHEY, CDR2 SMNVEV (reference sequence). The CDR3 reads CASSLSFGEQYF. The CDR3 DNA is TGTGCCAGCAGTTTATCCTTCGGCGAGCAGTACTTC.

The chain has TRBV7-9 and TRBJ1-2, with D perhaps matching TRBD1 (5 bases). In germline, CDR1 is SEHNR, CDR2 FQNEAQ (reference sequence). V was clipped by 10 bases and J by 8 bases, with 20 bases between them. The CDR3 has 13 amino acids. The CDR3 here is CANERDGELGYTF. As DNA, the CDR3 is TGTGCCAACGAACGGGACGGAGAATTAGGCTACACCTTC.

This chain connects TRBV13 to TRBJ2-3; D is ambiguous. The ends were cut back, 5 bases at V and 4 bases at J, with 7 bases in the middle. The CDR3 loop spans 12 amino acids. CDR1 is PRHDT, CDR2 FYEKMQ, per germline (reference sequence). The CDR3 DNA reads TGTGCCAGCAGCCGAAGTGCAGATACGCAGTATTTT. Translating gives CASSRSADTQYF.

The V and J genes are TRBV7-9 and TRBJ2-3; D not resolved. Trimming removed 5 bases from V and 4 bases from J, with 10 bases in between. Germline V gives CDR1 SEHNR, CDR2 FQNEAQ (reference sequence). The CDR3 spans 13 residues. CDR3 nucleotide sequence: TGTGCCAGCAGCGCCGTTAGTTCAGATACGCAGTATTTT. Translation: CASSAVSSDTQYF.